This T cell receptor (beta chain) is drawn from a study of beta chain features in type 1 diabetes. Of the isolated RNA, all was reverse transcribed, and so the sequenced material was expressed TCRB transcripts. Generated by immunoSEQ multiplex PCR, the TCRdb table keeps only in-frame clones and is missing some. The sample carries more than 300,000 clones, roughly 9% recorded once. General study points: All four CD4+ subsets of Type 1 diabetes patients contained TCRB CDR3s that were moderately but significantly shorter. The study found fewer insertions and more deletions at VDJ junctions in type 1 diabetes patients.

This clone appeared a few times. Antigen unknown. Sequencing was done on a sample of central memory CD4+ T cells from blood. The clonotype was recovered from a man aged 30 to 45 with type 1 diabetes.

In nucleotides, the CDR3 is TGTGCCAGCAGCTCGACTAGCGGGGGGGCCTACGAGCAGTACTTC. Its translation is CASSSTSGGAYEQYF. The gene calls are TRBV7-2 and TRBJ2-7, with 14 bases matching TRBD2. V shed 4 bases and J 2 bases; nucleotides not matched to a gene: 1. Germline loops: CDR1 SGHTA, CDR2 FQGNSA. The CDR3 contains 15 residues.